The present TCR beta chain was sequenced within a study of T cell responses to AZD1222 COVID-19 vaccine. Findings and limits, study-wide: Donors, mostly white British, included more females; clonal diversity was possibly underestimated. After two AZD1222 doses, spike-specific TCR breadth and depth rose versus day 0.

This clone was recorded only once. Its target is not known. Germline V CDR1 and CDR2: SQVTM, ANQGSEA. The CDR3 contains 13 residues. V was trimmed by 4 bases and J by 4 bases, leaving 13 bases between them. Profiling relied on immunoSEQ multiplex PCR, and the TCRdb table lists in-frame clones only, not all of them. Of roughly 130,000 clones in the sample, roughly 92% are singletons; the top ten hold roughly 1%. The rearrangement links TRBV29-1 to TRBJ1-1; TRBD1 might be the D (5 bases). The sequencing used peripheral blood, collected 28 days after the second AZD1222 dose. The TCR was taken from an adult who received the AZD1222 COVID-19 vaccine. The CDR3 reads CSVARVGSTEAFF. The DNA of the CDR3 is TGCAGCGTTGCCAGGGTGGGGAGCACTGAAGCTTTCTTT. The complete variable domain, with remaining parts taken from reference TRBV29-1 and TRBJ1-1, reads SAVISQKPSRDICQRGTSLTIQCQVDSQVTMMFWYRQQPGQSLTLIATANQGSEATYESGFVIDKFPISRPNLTFSTLTVSNMSPEDSSIYLCSVARVGSTEAFFGQGTRLTVV.